The 2 T cell receptor beta chains below all came from one sample that was sequenced in a study of shared clonotypes between healthy human individuals. The table came from immunoSEQ multiplex PCR; TCRdb's copy has only in-frame clones and leaves some out. The top ten clones hold 0.89% of a sample with about 1.1 million clones, about 80% of them seen once. The material sequenced was memory CD4+ T cells from PBMCs. The subset here: CD45RA-negative fraction. These receptors originate from a man younger than 35 in good health. Some clones in this sample may be carry-over from other donors' samples.

The rearrangement uses TRBV7-9 and TRBJ1-4; 8 bases line up with TRBD1. V trimming: 5 bases; J trimming: 3 bases; junction bases outside the gene matches: 5. The CDR3 has 15 amino acids. The germline CDR1 and CDR2 sequences are SEHNR and FQNEAQ (reference sequence). The CDR3 DNA follows: TGTGCCAGCAGCCCCCGGACAGGGTCTAATGAAAAACTGTTTTTT. This codes for CASSPRTGSNEKLFF.

V gene TRBV2 combines with J gene TRBJ1-2; D unclear. Trimming shortened V by 7 bases and J by 5 bases, and 8 bases separated the two germline ends. CDR3 length equals 11 residues. Germline assignment: CDR1 SNHLY and CDR2 FYNNEI. The CDR3 sequence is CASTRVYGYTF. The CDR3 region has the DNA TGTGCCAGCACGCGGGTATATGGCTACACCTTC.